One sample yielded the 4 T cell receptor beta chains listed below, sequenced in a study of blood T cells in healthy people across ages (dated by TCRdb to between 2015 and 2017). Library preparation used 5' RACE. TCRdb lists the instrument as Illumina HiSeq 2500. The second PCR ran for roughly 7 to 11 cycles and used a J-beta primer mix along with a sample-barcoded 5' primer. Clones were called with MiXCR by TCRdb after fastp trimmed the public reads at Q25, and only in-frame beta chains were retained. Each CDR3 protein gets just one entry, which takes the most common genes and DNA from the rows behind it. The sample table contains about 1.6 million distinct CDR3 sequences; only one count was recorded for 30% to 40% of them. The ten largest clones represent 11% of the sample. Sequencing was performed on blood. These receptor sequences come from a woman under 40 in good health.

The V gene is TRBV5-1, the J gene TRBJ2-3; a weak D match, TRBD1 (5 bases). V was clipped by 4 bases and J by 0 bases, with 12 bases between them. The CDR3 sequence is 15 residues long. Germline V gene data show CDR1 as SGHRS and CDR2 as YFSETQ. The CDR3 sequence: CASSKDTSSTDTQYF. The CDR3 nucleotides are TGCGCCAGCAGCAAGGACACATCTAGCACAGATACGCAGTATTTT.

The chain carries TRBV28 and TRBJ2-5; 8 bases agree with TRBD2. The V gene's germline CDR1 is MDHEN and CDR2 SYDVKM. With 3 bases clipped from V and 0 bases from J, the junction kept 3 bases outside the gene matches. This CDR3 contains 15 residues. CDR3 in DNA: TGTGCCAGCAGTTTTGGGCGGGAGGACCAAGAGACCCAGTACTTC. This sequence encodes CASSFGREDQETQYF.

V gene TRBV5-1 combines with J gene TRBJ2-7, with 8 nucleotides matching TRBD1. Unmatched junction bases numbered 8, after V lost 0 bases and J lost 6 bases. The CDR3 is 15 residues long. Germline V gene sequence: CDR1 SGHRS, CDR2 YFSETQ. CDR3 residues: CASSLGTGKFGEQYF. In nucleotides, the CDR3 is TGCGCCAGCAGCTTGGGGACAGGGAAGTTCGGCGAGCAGTACTTC.

This clonotype has a count of ten or more. The CDR3: CASSLGADTYEQYF. The CDR3 DNA reads as TGTGCCAGCAGCTTAGGGGCGGACACCTACGAGCAGTACTTC. The V call is TRBV7-6, the J call TRBJ2-7; possibly TRBD1 for D (5 bases). The length of the CDR3 is 14 residues. The germline V gene has CDR1 SGHVS and CDR2 FNYEAQ. Trimming pared 1 base from V and 2 bases from J, leaving 9 bases between. Together with reference TRBV7-6 and TRBJ2-7, the CDR3 gives the full variable domain: GAGVSQSPRYKVTKRGQDVALRCDPISGHVSLYWYRQALGQGPEFLTYFNYEAQQDKSGLPNDRFSAERPEGSISTLTIQRTEQRDSAMYRCASSLGADTYEQYFGPGTRLTVT.